These 13 T cell receptor beta chains originate from one sample sequenced in a study of T cells in Graves' hyperthyroidism and ophthalmopathy (dated by TCRdb to the late 2010s). The library relied on multiplex PCR. The instrument was an Illumina HiSeq 2000. The TCR beta CDR3 regions were amplified from the RNA transcripts. The TCR CDR3 was subjected to a first round of RT-PCR using the HTBI primer set and the Qiagen OneStep RT-PCR kit. The public reads were reprocessed in TCRdb via fastp at Q25 and MiXCR, keeping in-frame beta chains. Every CDR3 protein is listed once, alongside the most common genes and DNA of its rows. This sample lists some 740,000 distinct CDR3 sequences; about 14% were detected once. The ten largest make up roughly 10% of the sample. Sequenced input: blood. All receptors come from a woman aged 18-29 years with Graves' hyperthyroidism.

This clonotype was picked up a small number of times. The gene calls are TRBV28 and TRBJ2-1, with D uncertain. V was clipped by 6 bases and J by 5 bases, with 5 bases between them. The CDR3 runs 11 residues. Germline V lookup: CDR1 MDHEN, CDR2 SYDVKM. The CDR3 protein is CASRTNNEQFF. The CDR3 nucleotides are TGTGCCAGCAGGACGAACAATGAGCAGTTCTTC.

There are many counts of this clonotype. This sequence joins TRBV7-9 and TRBJ1-2; possible D gene TRBD1, 5 bases. With 1 base removed from V and 5 bases from J, the gap between germline ends came to 14 bases. CDR1 is SEHNR, CDR2 FQNEAQ, per germline (reference sequence). The CDR3 covers 15 residues. CDR3 amino acids: CASSLVGGDRYGYTF. DNA for the CDR3: TGTGCCAGCAGCTTAGTCGGGGGGGACCGTTATGGCTACACCTTC.

This clonotype turned up a few times. The J gene is TRBJ2-1, the V gene TRBV7-2, with 13 positions matching TRBD2. The CDR3 has 16 amino acids. The V and J ends lost 4 bases and 2 bases, in that order; junction bases with no gene match: 2. Germline V gene data show CDR1 as SGHTA and CDR2 as FQGNSA. The CDR3 bases are TGTGCCAGCAGCTCCACTAGCGGGAGGGCCTACAATGAGCAGTTCTTC. This encodes CASSSTSGRAYNEQFF.

This clonotype came up many times. The chain uses TRBV5-1 and TRBJ2-7; 11 bases are a match to TRBD1. The CDR3 extends over 15 amino acids. Trimming took 5 bases from V and 1 from J; bases not matched to a gene: 5. Germline CDR1 SGHRS, CDR2 YFSETQ. The CDR3 loop is CASRSGTGGSYEQYF. Written as DNA, the CDR3 is TGCGCCAGCAGGTCCGGGACAGGGGGGTCCTACGAGCAGTACTTC.

This clonotype was observed many times. The J gene is TRBJ2-7, the V gene TRBV6-2 or TRBV6-3; D gene unclear. This CDR3 comprises 13 residues. Germline V gene sequence: CDR1 MNHEY, CDR2 SVGEGT. V dropped 6 bases and J dropped 2 bases, with 11 bases sitting between them. CDR3 sequence (DNA): TGTGCCAGCAGCCCGACTGTAACCTACGAGCAGTACTTC. Protein sequence: CASSPTVTYEQYF.

This clonotype was counted ten times or more. The CDR3 DNA is TGCAGTGCCCTCAGCACAGATACGCAGTATTTT. Translated, it gives CSALSTDTQYF. The chain is built from TRBV20-1 and TRBJ2-3, with no clear D. The CDR3 has 11 residues. V lost 6 bases to trimming and J lost 0 bases, with 4 bases between them. CDR1 is DFQATT, CDR2 SNEGSKA, per germline (reference sequence).

This clonotype has only a few counts. The rearrangement joins TRBV28 to TRBJ2-7; D is uncertain. The CDR3 has 14 residues. The V end was cut by 3 bases, the J end by 3 bases, with 12 bases between. From germline, CDR1 is MDHEN and CDR2 SYDVKM. This CDR3 reads CASSFPPPYYEQYF. In DNA, the CDR3 is TGTGCCAGCAGTTTCCCCCCGCCCTACTACGAGCAGTACTTC.

The chain uses TRBV5-1 and TRBJ2-5; the D gene is possibly TRBD1 (6 bases). The CDR3 covers 15 residues. V was shortened by 0 bases and J by 3 bases, with 12 bases between the two germline ends. Per the germline V gene, CDR1 is SGHRS and CDR2 is YFSETQ. DNA of the CDR3: TGCGCCAGCAGCTTGGAGCAGGGGTCTAAAGAGACCCAGTACTTC. Translation gives CASSLEQGSKETQYF.

CDR3 protein: CASSVSSTGATNQPQHF. The DNA of the CDR3 is TGTGCCAGCAGTGTATCGTCTACAGGGGCCACAAATCAGCCCCAGCATTTT. The V gene is TRBV6-1, the J gene TRBJ1-5; 7 bases are a match to TRBD1. V dropped 4 bases and J dropped 4; count of bases not matched to a gene: 13. CDR1 MNHNS and CDR2 SASEGT come from the germline V gene. The CDR3 totals 17 residues.

In this sample, this clonotype turned up many times. The V and J genes are TRBV3-1 and TRBJ2-7, with a possible D match to TRBD1 (6 bases). The CDR3 is 13 residues long. CDR1 and CDR2 (germline): LGHDT, YNNKEL (reference sequence). Trimming shortened V by 2 bases and J by 5 bases, and 10 bases separated the two germline ends. The DNA for the CDR3 is TGTGCCAGCAGCCAAAGGGGACAAAACGAGCAGTACTTC. Its protein product is CASSQRGQNEQYF.

This clonotype appeared a few times. CDR3 amino acids: CASSHPLVKEETQYF. CDR3 bases: TGTGCCAGCAGCCACCCGCTGGTTAAAGAGGAGACCCAGTACTTC. The V gene is TRBV7-9, the J gene TRBJ2-5; D unclear. The CDR3 is made up of 15 amino acids. In germline, CDR1 is SEHNR, CDR2 FQNEAQ (reference sequence). The V and J ends lost 5 bases and 5 bases respectively, with 18 bases between them.

This chain connects TRBV6-5 to TRBJ1-2, with D unresolved. Germline V gene lookup returns CDR1 MNHEY and CDR2 SVGAGI. V was pared by 2 bases and J by 3 bases, with 7 bases between. The CDR3 contains 13 residues. CDR3 sequence reads: CASSYRSDYGYTF. Written as DNA, the CDR3 is TGTGCCAGCAGTTACAGGTCCGACTATGGCTACACCTTC.

This clonotype occurred a few times. The chain links TRBV4-2 to TRBJ1-5; D is unclear. In germline, CDR1 is LGHNA, CDR2 YNFKEQ. This CDR3 comprises 15 residues. V lost 2 bases and J 6 bases, leaving 14 bases between the germline ends. CDR3 nucleotides: TGTGCCAGCAGCCAAAAGCTAACTGTGGGTCAGCCCCAGCATTTT. This encodes CASSQKLTVGQPQHF.